Listed here are 3 T cell receptor beta chains from one sample, sequenced in a study of liver allograft versus peripheral blood T cells. At the level of the study: Hepatic allograft T cell receptor repertoires were evaluated relative to those present in recipients' peripheral blood.

From the reads, TCRdb called clonotypes with MiXCR, one entry per CDR3 protein. This repertoire shows about 9,000 distinct CDR3 sequences, over 12% found once; its top ten account for around 3.2%. These receptors all come from a human patient who had a liver transplant. Some T cells may arise from the graft donor.

This sequence joins TRBV4-3 and TRBJ1-1, with D unclear. Germline V CDR1 and CDR2: LGHNA, YSLEER. The CDR3 contains 14 residues. V was clipped by 0 bases and J by 3 bases, with 8 bases between them. CDR3 in amino acids: CASSQDTDHTEAFF. For the CDR3, the DNA is TGCGCCAGCAGCCAAGATACAGACCACACTGAAGCTTTCTTT.

This clonotype qualifies as medium-sized. The gene calls are TRBV10-3 and TRBJ2-3, with 8 bases identical to TRBD2. The CDR3 is made up of 13 amino acids. V dropped 6 bases and J dropped 6; count of bases not matched to a gene: 5. Germline loops: CDR1 ENHRY, CDR2 SYGVKD. The chain's CDR3 is CAISVASGDTQYF. The CDR3 DNA sequence: TGTGCCATCAGCGTGGCTAGCGGGGATACGCAGTATTTT.

Within the sample, this clonotype is medium-sized. The chain combines TRBV28 with TRBJ1-3, with D possibly matching TRBD1 (6 bases). In germline, CDR1 is MDHEN, CDR2 SYDVKM. The germline V and J ends were trimmed by 7 bases and 0 bases, with 13 bases remaining between them. The CDR3 length is 15 residues. CDR3 sequence (DNA): TGTGCCAGCACCACGACAGGCTTCTCTGGAAACACCATATATTTT. It yields the protein CASTTTGFSGNTIYF. The variable domain in full, completed from reference TRBV28 and TRBJ1-3, reads DVKVTQSSRYLVKRTGEKVFLECVQDMDHENMFWYRQDPGLGLRLIYFSYDVKMKEKGDIPEGYSVSREKKERFSLILESASTNQTSMYLCASTTTGFSGNTIYFGEGSWLTVV.